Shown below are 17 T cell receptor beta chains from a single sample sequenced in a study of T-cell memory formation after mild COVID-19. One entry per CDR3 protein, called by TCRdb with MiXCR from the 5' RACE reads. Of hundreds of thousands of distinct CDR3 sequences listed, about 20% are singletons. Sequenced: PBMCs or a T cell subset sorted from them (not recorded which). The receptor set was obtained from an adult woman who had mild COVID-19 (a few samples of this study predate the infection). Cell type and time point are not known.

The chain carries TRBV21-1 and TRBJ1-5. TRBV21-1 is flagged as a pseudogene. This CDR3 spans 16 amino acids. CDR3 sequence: CASGRQGPITNQPQHF. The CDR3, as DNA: TGTGCCAGCGGCCGACAAGGGCCGATTACAAATCAGCCCCAGCATTTT.

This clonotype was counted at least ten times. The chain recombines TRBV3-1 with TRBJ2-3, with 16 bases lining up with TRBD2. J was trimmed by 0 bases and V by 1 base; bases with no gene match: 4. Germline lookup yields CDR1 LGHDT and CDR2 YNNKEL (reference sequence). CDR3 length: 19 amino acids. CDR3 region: CASSQGGTSGGGSTDTQYF. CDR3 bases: TGTGCCAGCAGCCAAGGAGGGACTAGCGGGGGGGGAAGCACAGATACGCAGTATTTT.

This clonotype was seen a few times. CDR3 nucleotides: TGTGCCAGCAGCTTAATCGGGATCCCCTCGAGCTTTAAAAACATTCAGTACTTC. It yields the protein CASSLIGIPSSFKNIQYF. The rearrangement joins TRBV7-8 to TRBJ2-4, with a tentative D call TRBD2 (5 bases). V was trimmed by 2 bases and J by 4 bases, leaving 21 bases between them. This CDR3 contains 18 residues. CDR1 and CDR2 (germline): SGHVS, FQNEAQ.

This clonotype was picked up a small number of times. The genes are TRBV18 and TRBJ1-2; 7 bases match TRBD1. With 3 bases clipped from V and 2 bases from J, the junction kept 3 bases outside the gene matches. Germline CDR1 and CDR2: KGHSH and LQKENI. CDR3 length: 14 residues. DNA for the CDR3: TGTGCCAGCTCACCGGGACAGTTAAACTATGGCTACACCTTC. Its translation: CASSPGQLNYGYTF.

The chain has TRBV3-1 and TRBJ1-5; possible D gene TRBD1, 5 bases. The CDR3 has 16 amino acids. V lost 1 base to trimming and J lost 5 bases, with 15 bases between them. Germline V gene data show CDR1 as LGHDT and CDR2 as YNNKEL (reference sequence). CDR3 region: CASSQGTYGGHQPQHF. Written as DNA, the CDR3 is TGTGCCAGCAGCCAAGGGACCTATGGGGGTCATCAGCCCCAGCATTTT.

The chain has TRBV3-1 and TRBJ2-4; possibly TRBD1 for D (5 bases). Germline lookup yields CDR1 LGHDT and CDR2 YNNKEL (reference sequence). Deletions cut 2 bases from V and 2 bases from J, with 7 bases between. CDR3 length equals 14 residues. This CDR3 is CASSQQGSKNIQYF. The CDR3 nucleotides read TGTGCCAGCAGCCAACAGGGTTCCAAAAACATTCAGTACTTC.

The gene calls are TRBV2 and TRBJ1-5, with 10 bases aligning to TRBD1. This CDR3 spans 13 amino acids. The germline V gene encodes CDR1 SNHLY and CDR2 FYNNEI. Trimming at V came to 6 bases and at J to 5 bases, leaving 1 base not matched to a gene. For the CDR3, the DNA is TGTGCCAGCAGGACAGGGGGCGATCAGCCCCAGCATTTT. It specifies CASRTGGDQPQHF.

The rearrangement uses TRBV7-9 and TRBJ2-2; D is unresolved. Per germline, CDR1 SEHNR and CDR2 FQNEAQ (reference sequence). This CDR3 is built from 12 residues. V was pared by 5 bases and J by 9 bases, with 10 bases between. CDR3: CASSPPPRELFF. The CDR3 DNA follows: TGTGCCAGCAGCCCCCCCCCGAGGGAGCTGTTTTTT.

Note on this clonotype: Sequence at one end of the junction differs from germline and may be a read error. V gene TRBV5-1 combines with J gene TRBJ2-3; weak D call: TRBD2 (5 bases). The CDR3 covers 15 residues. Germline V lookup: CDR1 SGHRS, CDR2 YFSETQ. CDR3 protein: CASRLDPAGTDTQYF. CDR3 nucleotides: TGCGCCAGCAGGTTGGACCCAGCGGGCACAGATACGCAGTATTTT.

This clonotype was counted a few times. DNA of the CDR3: TGCGCCAGCAGCCAAGTCACGGGGGCCCGAGGAGATACGCAGTATTTT. It translates to CASSQVTGARGDTQYF. The chain employs TRBV4-1 and TRBJ2-3; D possibly matches TRBD1 or TRBD2 (6 bases each). Germline V gene data show CDR1 as MGHRA and CDR2 as YSYEKL. The CDR3 covers 16 residues. Trimming took off 1 base at V and 5 bases at J, with 16 bases between the two ends.

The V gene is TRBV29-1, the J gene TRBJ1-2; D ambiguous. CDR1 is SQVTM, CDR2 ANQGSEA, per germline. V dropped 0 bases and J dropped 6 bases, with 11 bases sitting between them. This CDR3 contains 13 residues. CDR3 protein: CSVEEQRPNGYTF. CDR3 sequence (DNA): TGCAGCGTTGAAGAACAGAGGCCCAATGGCTACACCTTC.

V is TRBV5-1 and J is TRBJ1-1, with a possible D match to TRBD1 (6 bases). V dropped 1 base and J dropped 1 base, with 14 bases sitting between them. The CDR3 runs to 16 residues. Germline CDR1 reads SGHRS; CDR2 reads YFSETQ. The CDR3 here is CASSLPVGTPNTEAFF. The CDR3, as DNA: TGCGCCAGCAGCTTGCCAGTTGGGACACCGAACACTGAAGCTTTCTTT.

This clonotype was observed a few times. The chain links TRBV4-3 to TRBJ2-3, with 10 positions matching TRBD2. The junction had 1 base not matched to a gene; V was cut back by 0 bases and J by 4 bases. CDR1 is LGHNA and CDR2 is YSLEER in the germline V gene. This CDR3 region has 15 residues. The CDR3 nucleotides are TGCGCCAGCAGCCAAGATGGACTAGCGGCAGATACGCAGTATTTT. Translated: CASSQDGLAADTQYF.

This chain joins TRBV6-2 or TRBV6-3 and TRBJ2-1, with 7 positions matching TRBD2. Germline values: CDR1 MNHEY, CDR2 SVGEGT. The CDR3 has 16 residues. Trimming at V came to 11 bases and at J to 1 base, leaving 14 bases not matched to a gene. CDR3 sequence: CAAQRAGAMSYNEQFF. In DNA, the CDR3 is TGTGCCGCCCAACGCGCGGGAGCTATGTCCTACAATGAGCAGTTCTTC.

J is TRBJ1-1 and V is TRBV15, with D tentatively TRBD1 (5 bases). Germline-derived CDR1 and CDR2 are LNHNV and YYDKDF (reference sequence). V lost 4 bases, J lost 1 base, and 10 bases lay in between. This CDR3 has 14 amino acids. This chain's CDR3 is CATSIQGGNTEAFF. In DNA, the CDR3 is TGTGCCACCAGCATCCAGGGAGGGAACACTGAAGCTTTCTTT.

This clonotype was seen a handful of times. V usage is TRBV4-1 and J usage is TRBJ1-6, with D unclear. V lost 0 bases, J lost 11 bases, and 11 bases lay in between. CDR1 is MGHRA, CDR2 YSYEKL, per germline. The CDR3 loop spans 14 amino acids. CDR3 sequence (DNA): TGCGCCAGCAGCCAAGATTGGTGGGTTCCACCCCTCCACTTT. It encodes CASSQDWWVPPLHF.

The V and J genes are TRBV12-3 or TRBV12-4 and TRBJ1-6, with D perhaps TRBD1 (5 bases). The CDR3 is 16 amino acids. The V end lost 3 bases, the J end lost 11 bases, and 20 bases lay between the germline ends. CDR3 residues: CASSFVTGYRIAPLHF. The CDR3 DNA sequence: TGTGCCAGCAGTTTTGTCACAGGATACCGAATAGCACCCCTCCACTTT.